The T cell receptor (beta chain) under discussion was sequenced for a study of cytomegalovirus exposure and HLA in healthy donors. Overall study results and limits: According to the study, roughly 160 TCR beta chains were cytomegalovirus-associated. Rarity marked most TCR sequences, yet some public TCRs occurred in many donors.

PCR was performed using 60 Vbeta and 13 Jbeta primers. Assay: immunoSEQ multiplex PCR; the TCRdb copy retains only in-frame clones and omits some. The repertoire holds 150,000 to 200,000 clones, with more than 75% as singletons. Per germline, CDR1 MDHEN and CDR2 SYDVKM. With 3 bases removed from V and 8 bases from J, the gap between germline ends came to 16 bases. The CDR3 is made up of 15 amino acids. About this clone itself: Its antigen is unidentified.

Sequencing was performed on PBMCs. The clonotype originates from a woman between 35 and 50 years old in good health and CMV-seronegative. The chain employs TRBV28 and TRBJ1-4; weak D call: TRBD1 (6 bases). The CDR3 sequence is CASSLLPGAGEKLFF. The CDR3 bases are TGTGCCAGCAGTTTGCTCCCAGGGGCCGGCGAAAAACTGTTTTTT.